This TCR beta chain was sequenced during a study of cytomegalovirus exposure and HLA in healthy donors (dated by TCRdb to about 2017). With regard to the full study: An earlier analysis of some 620 of the donors reported 250 to 300 Gb of sequence data and 100 million to 120 million unique TCR beta sequences obtained from about 170 million T cells. Because of strong linkage in the cohort, five DR-DQ haplotypes were treated as single units for association and clustering. Of the roughly 410 genotyped donors, 75% to 85% were placed in the genetic ancestry cluster associated with self-reported Caucasian donors. A later genetic analysis used genome-wide SNP genotypes for about three fifths of the roughly 700 donors, treating that subset as a discovery cohort. Every repertoire in the discovery cohort had been generated on one and the same sequencing platform. Donor age, sex, ethnicity and CMV serostatus were compiled alongside the repertoire data. Across some 400 genotyped donors of the cohort, an average of about 200,000 unique TCR beta nucleotide sequences per donor were sequenced, and roughly 18% of those sequences were non-productive. An earlier analysis of around 580 of the donors used high-throughput TCR beta sequencing to judge whether each TCR beta V gene segment behaved as functional or pseudogenic. The study aimed to test whether signatures of past pathogen exposure could be identified by cataloging public T cell receptors. Both class I and class II loci were covered by HLA typing, at four-digit resolution. The study combined high-throughput TCR immunosequencing, statistical association of individual TCRs with disease status, and machine learning to predict cytomegalovirus infection status. An early release covering roughly 640 HLA-typed donors comprised roughly 300 gigabases of sequencing data and roughly 85 million unique TCR sequences. Using immunosequencing, the study profiled T cell repertoires from 550 to 750 subjects and related those repertoires to cytomegalovirus serostatus. Rather than drawing on any new phenotypic data, the later analysis identified candidate immune exposures from TCR beta sequences and the way those sequences occurred across donors. Typing coverage varied by locus: about 629-640 donors for A, B, C, DRB1 and DQB1; approximately 500 for DQA1; nearly 610 for DPA1; roughly 450 for DPB1. Along with the approximately 650-subject first cohort, a separate validation cohort of over a hundred different subjects was used. A later analysis re-examined previously published TCR beta repertoires from over 500 donors and added high-resolution HLA genotyping to investigate patterns of TCR occurrence.

Study-level results and caveats: Assigning TCR associations to individual alleles was difficult when HLA alleles, especially DR and DQ, strongly co-occurred. The authors suggested that the approach could potentially be generalized to other disease states and immunological phenotypes. Because the 87-base-pair reads could not distinguish some IMGT-functional V segments, including TRBV6-2 and TRBV6-3, those segments were excluded. In an earlier analysis of approximately 590 of the donors, most TCR beta V segments appeared in productive rearrangements about 87% or about 30% of the time, broadly matching IMGT annotations. For the cohort, immune exposure information was limited to CMV serostatus. In a later analysis, several top co-occurrence clusters were reported to appear linked to parvovirus B19, influenza, CMV and Epstein-Barr virus. Linkage disequilibrium might explain the correlated functional status among segregating V segments, but an unknown experimental factor could not be excluded. In a later analysis, HLA-associated TCR beta chains showed more clonal expansion and lower generation probabilities than non-associated chains that were equally common. Seventeen rarely observed V segments, including chromosome 9 orphons, were excluded from the earlier analysis of almost 600 of the donors because counts were too low. In a later genetic analysis, fewer N-insertions in productive TCRs were reported among donors in an Asian-associated ancestry cluster than the roughly 710-donor mean. The cohort was sequenced for TCR beta chains only, and without alpha or paired-chain data the features that could be detected were limited. In a later analysis, most CMV-associated TCR beta chains were found to appear HLA-restricted, with HLA associations seemingly driven largely by CMV exposure. Specific HLA alleles were associated with roughly 17,000 TCR beta sequences at a false discovery rate of 0.05 in a later analysis. A further reported finding was that TCR beta sequences accurately predicted the HLA-A and HLA-B alleles for most subjects in the first cohort. Most TCR sequences were seen in very few donors, while some public TCRs were found in many individuals. Because some donors lacked HLA typing at each locus, the association tests relied only on the typed subset. The study listed 164 TCR beta chains as associated with cytomegalovirus. A later genetic analysis associated a missense DCLRE1C variant with V-gene and J-gene trimming of TCR beta chains, and an independent cohort replicated the association. Sequencing depth was assumed to be roughly uniform across donors in the presence/absence analyses, though that assumption may not hold. In a later analysis, TCR association rates were found to vary across HLA loci, with the most associated TCRs seen for DRB1 alleles and the fewest for HLA-C alleles. A group of highly shared sequence variants was considered likely to be a technical artifact of the sequencing pipeline. Cytomegalovirus status was reported to be diagnosed by the classifier with high specificity and sensitivity in both the original and validation cohorts. In vitro tests confirmed that a few of the cytomegalovirus-associated TCR beta chains recognize cytomegalovirus antigens.

Ends trimmed: V by 0 bases, J by 7 bases; bases unmatched to a gene: 6. The CDR3, cysteine through phenylalanine, is 14 amino acids long. Just CDR3 DNA is preserved here, 42 bases in frame from base 1. CDR1 and CDR2 (MNHEY, SVGAGI) derive from the germline V gene. The cohort consisted of 650 to 700 healthy bone marrow donors. At the time of sampling, every cohort member was nominally healthy, though immune exposures that went unrecorded were likely present. The donor tested CMV seronegative, placing the donor among the 350 or so seronegative members of the cohort. A peripheral blood sample was provided by each donor, and peripheral blood mononuclear cells were used for TCR beta sequencing. The Qiagen DNeasy Blood Extraction Kit was used to extract genomic DNA from the blood cell samples. Library method: the immunoSEQ multiplex PCR assay. A mixture of 60 forward primers for TCR Vbeta segments and 13 reverse primers for TCR Jbeta segments was used in the multiplex PCR. Amplification of the CDR3 region of rearranged TCR beta genes was performed with a multiplex PCR assay on genomic DNA. The amplified TCR beta libraries were sequenced on the Illumina HiSeq System as 87-base-pair reads. As for how the authors treated the data: A later analysis tallied tens of millions of unique TCR beta chains across the roughly 610 repertoires, and around 10 million of those chains were shared by two or more donors. A nearest-neighbor algorithm error-corrected the raw reads and collapsed the reads into unique sequences, merging closely related sequences to remove PCR and sequencing errors. Alignment of CDR3 sequences to IMGT reference sequences was used to assign V, D and J gene segments. Each retained sequence needed at least a six-nucleotide match to both a V gene segment and a J gene segment. A rearrangement was called productive if the CDR3 had no stop codons and remained in frame with V and J, and every other rearrangement was called non-productive. Following IMGT convention, CDR3 was defined as the stretch from the second conserved V-encoded cysteine to the conserved J-encoded phenylalanine. The earlier analysis of about 640 of the donors excluded any sequence lacking an unambiguous match to a single V gene segment. In an earlier analysis of a few hundred of the donors, V segments were called functional above 56.7% productive rearrangements and were called segregating when the between-donor standard deviation exceeded 5%. To diagnose cytomegalovirus status from the catalog of TCR beta chain sequences, a statistical classification framework was built. V and J gene assignment, in a later analysis, came from comparing TCR nucleotide sequences with IMGT/GENE-DB human TR gene sequences. A later analysis assigned CDR3 sequences and most-parsimonious VDJ recombination scenarios with the TCRdist pipeline. In a later analysis, every TCR beta chain was defined by the combination of its CDR3 amino acid sequence and its V-gene family, and reads without a unique V-gene family were dropped. To address suspected cross-contamination and a sequencing artifact, a later analysis removed approximately 600 highly shared, low-generation-probability nucleotide sequences. For each public chain, a later analysis derived a clonal expansion index from normalized ranks of inferred template counts within each repertoire. In a later analysis, generation probabilities were computed with a VDJ recombination model fitted to out-of-frame rearrangements, and the resulting probabilities were checked against IGoR. In a later analysis, TCR-TCR, TCR-HLA and TCR-CMV co-occurrence was scored with hypergeometric tests, and a repertoire-size bias correction was applied to TCR pairs. To estimate false discovery rates, a later analysis permuted the HLA or CMV assignments 20 times. In a later analysis, co-occurring TCRs were grouped using DBSCAN, with TCRdist sequence similarity added in when clustering inside HLA-allele-positive subsets. For co-occurrence clustering, repertoires with fewer than 30,000 or more than 120,000 public chains were excluded, along with roughly 5 repertoires with anomalous nucleotide sharing. TCRdb's version of the immuneACCESS table is confined to in-frame rearrangements and falls short of the full clone set. An unresolved V gene accounts for under half of the shortfall where checked; the remainder is of unknown origin. V and J calls and clone size are as listed in that table; D and trimming were resolved from the DNA. The sample table holds 150,000 to 200,000 clones, of which about 82% were seen once. The biggest ten clones account for about 2.3% of the sample.

A word on this clone: No cognate antigen has been identified for it. The record has no base qualities; no much larger clone is one base away.

The sample taken for sequencing was PBMCs. The sequence derives from a woman aged 50 to 65 in good health and CMV-seronegative. The chain employs TRBV6-5 and TRBJ2-7, with TRBD2 matching 7 junction bases. The nucleotide sequence reads as follows: TGTGCCAGCAGTTACTCTGAGGGAGGGAGGGAGCAGTACTTC. The translation is CASSYSEGGREQYF.